This is a list of T cell receptor beta chains from one sample in a study of blood T cells in healthy people across ages. TCRdb re-called the 5' RACE reads with MiXCR, one entry per CDR3 protein. This table holds 1.5 million to 2 million distinct CDR3 sequences, around 36% found once. Sequences were obtained from blood. The source of these receptors is a woman aged 30 to 39 in good health. CDR3s include the opening cysteine and the closing phenylalanine or tryptophan. The D gene is left open where the match is weak. Some rows have no size entry. The others give once, few or many, or a class for an expanded clone.

D gene	V gene	J gene	clone size	CDR3 protein	CDR3 DNA
TRBD1	TRBV7-6	TRBJ2-7	few	CASSFATGAEQYF	TGTGCCAGCAGCTTCGCGACAGGGGCCGAGCAGTACTTC
NA	TRBV27	TRBJ2-5	NA	CASSEGVVRETQYF	TGTGCCAGCAGTGAAGGGGTGGTTCGGGAGACCCAGTACTTC
NA	TRBV20-1	TRBJ1-2	few	CSAIVGFHGYTF	TGCAGTGCTATCGTGGGCTTCCATGGCTACACCTTC
TRBD2	TRBV5-1	TRBJ2-3	NA	CASSSSGGTGADTQYF	TGCGCCAGCAGCTCTAGCGGGGGGACCGGCGCAGATACGCAGTATTTT
NA	TRBV6-1	TRBJ2-7	NA	CASGRLQDFSYEQYF	TGTGCCAGCGGACGCCTTCAGGACTTCTCCTACGAGCAGTACTTC
NA	TRBV4-1	TRBJ1-1	NA	CASSPGHEGTEAFF	TGCGCCAGCAGCCCGGGACATGAAGGCACTGAAGCTTTCTTT
TRBD1	TRBV30	TRBJ1-1	NA	CAWTRDSGSLAEAFF	TGTGCCTGGACCAGGGACAGTGGGTCATTAGCTGAAGCTTTCTTT
TRBD2	TRBV20-1	TRBJ2-1	few	CSAETGLAGSYNEQFF	TGCAGTGCTGAAACTGGACTAGCGGGTTCCTACAATGAGCAGTTCTTC
TRBD2	TRBV7-7	TRBJ2-5	few	CASSPNRAGGQETQYF	TGTGCCAGCAGCCCCAATCGTGCGGGGGGTCAAGAGACCCAGTACTTC
NA	TRBV14	TRBJ1-1	NA	CASSQDLLYTEAFF	TGTGCCAGCAGCCAAGATCTTTTATACACTGAAGCTTTCTTT
NA	TRBV28	TRBJ1-5	few	CASSQSKSGLTDSNQPQHF	TGTGCCAGCAGTCAATCTAAAAGCGGATTGACGGATAGCAATCAGCCCCAGCATTTT
NA	TRBV12-3/TRBV12-4	TRBJ2-1	NA	CASRLGGISNNEQFF	TGTGCCAGCAGACTCGGTGGTATTAGTAACAATGAGCAGTTCTTC
NA	TRBV20-1	TRBJ2-1	NA	CSGVSGPGRYNEQFF	TGCAGTGGGGTTAGTGGGCCGGGACGCTACAATGAGCAGTTCTTC
NA	TRBV3-1	TRBJ1-2	NA	CASSQDKANYGYTF	TGTGCCAGCAGCCAGGACAAAGCTAACTATGGCTACACCTTC
NA	TRBV10-3	TRBJ1-2	few	CASLVGFNYGYTF	TGTGCCTCGTTGGTGGGATTTAACTATGGCTACACCTTC
NA	TRBV7-9	TRBJ2-7	many	CASSTLMGGRVSNEQYF	TGTGCCAGCAGCACCCTCATGGGGGGGCGCGTCTCCAACGAGCAGTACTTC